This TCR beta chain was recovered during a study of T cells expressing NK-cell markers. In the study overall: Seven of eight sequenced donors tested HCMV-seropositive; one tested seronegative.

Reprocessing the 5' RACE reads, TCRdb reports a single entry for every CDR3 protein and omits DNA. This sample's table has roughly 430,000 distinct CDR3 sequences. Germline CDR1 reads GTSNPN; CDR2 reads SVGIG (reference sequence). The CDR3 totals 13 residues. General study results and limits: NKG2C+ dominant clonotype frequencies in five or six donors were about 1.0-8% of CD8+ T cells. Clarity on HCMV specificity was lacking for the expanded NKG2C+ T cell clones.

As for this clonotype: Antigen: not known.

V usage is TRBV30 and J usage is TRBJ2-3; TCRdb names TRBD1, which stays unverified in the absence of DNA. Sequences were obtained from blood T cells: a sorted CD56 or NKG2C T cell subset, CD4+ or CD8+ T cells, or bulk PBMC T cells (not recorded which). The sequence came from a woman aged 18-70 years in good health. CDR3 loop: CAWSVGSGDTQYF.